This T cell receptor (beta chain) comes out of a study of T cell clusters in autoimmune cytopenias. Germline-derived CDR1 and CDR2 are MNHEY and SVGAGI. The CDR3 length is 15 residues. TRB was amplified from approximately 230 ng of peripheral blood genomic DNA per sample. Multiplex touch-down PCR amplified TRB using TRB-A and TRB-B pools in one tube. TCRdb re-called the multiplex PCR reads and gives one entry per CDR3 protein, without DNA. The sample table includes about 15,000 distinct CDR3 sequences. Findings of the study overall: TRB repertoire shifts in secondary cytopenia and chronic lymphocytic leukemia mostly reflected lymphoma, not autoimmunity. Active autoimmune hepatitis patients had almost three-fold fewer exclusive TRB clusters than healthy donors. Clustering suggested that physiological T cell clusters were missing in primary autoimmune cytopenia patients.

About this clonotype itself: Its antigen is as yet unknown.

The source of this sequence is a human donor with an autoimmune cytopenia or autoimmune hepatitis (not recorded which). The chain employs TRBV6-5 and TRBJ2-2; as DNA is missing, the TRBD1 call by TCRdb cannot be tested. Sequenced: peripheral blood. This chain's CDR3 is CASSVEGGGTGELFF.